This T cell receptor (beta chain) was retrieved from a study of T cell responses to AZD1222 COVID-19 vaccine. The ends were cut back, 5 bases at V and 0 bases at J, with 9 bases in the middle. This CDR3 comprises 14 residues. The germline V gene has CDR1 SGHTA and CDR2 FQGNSA. TCRdb's copy holds only in-frame clones and misses some; the assay was immunoSEQ multiplex PCR. There are 100,000 to 150,000 clones in the sample; around 90% occur only once, and 1.5% to 1.8% lies in the top ten. The chain recombines TRBV7-2 with TRBJ2-3; D remains ambiguous. The TCR originated in an adult in good health. The specimen comprised peripheral blood, sampled on day 0 of AZD1222 vaccination. Here the CDR3 reads CASSPGSSTDTQYF. In nucleotides, the CDR3 is TGTGCCAGCAGCCCTGGGTCTAGCACAGATACGCAGTATTTT.